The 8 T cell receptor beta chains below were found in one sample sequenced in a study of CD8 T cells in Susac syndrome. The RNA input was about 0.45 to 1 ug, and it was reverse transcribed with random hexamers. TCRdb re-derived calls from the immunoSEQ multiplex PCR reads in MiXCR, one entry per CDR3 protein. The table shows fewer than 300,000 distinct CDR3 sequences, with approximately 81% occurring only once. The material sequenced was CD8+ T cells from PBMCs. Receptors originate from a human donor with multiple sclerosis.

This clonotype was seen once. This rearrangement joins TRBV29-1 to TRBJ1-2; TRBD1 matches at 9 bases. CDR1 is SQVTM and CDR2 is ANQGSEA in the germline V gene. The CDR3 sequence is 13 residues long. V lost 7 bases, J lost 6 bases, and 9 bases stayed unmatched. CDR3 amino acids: CSALTTGGDGYTF. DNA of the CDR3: TGCAGCGCCCTTACCACAGGGGGCGATGGCTACACCTTC.

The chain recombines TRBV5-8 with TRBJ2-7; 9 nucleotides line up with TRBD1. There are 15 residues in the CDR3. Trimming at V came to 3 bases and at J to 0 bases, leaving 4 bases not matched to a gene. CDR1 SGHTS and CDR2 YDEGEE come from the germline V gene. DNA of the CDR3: TGTGCCAGCAGCTGGTCGGGACAGGGCTCCTACGAGCAGTACTTC. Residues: CASSWSGQGSYEQYF.

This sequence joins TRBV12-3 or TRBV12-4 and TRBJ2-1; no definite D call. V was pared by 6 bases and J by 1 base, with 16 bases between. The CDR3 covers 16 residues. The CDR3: CASSPAAAKSYNEQFF. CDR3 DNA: TGTGCCAGCAGCCCCGCTGCGGCAAAATCCTACAATGAGCAGTTCTTC.

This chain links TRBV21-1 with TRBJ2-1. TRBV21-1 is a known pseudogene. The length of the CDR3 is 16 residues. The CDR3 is CASSKDYRGTYNEQFF. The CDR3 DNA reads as TGTGCCAGCAGCAAAGATTACAGAGGAACCTACAATGAGCAGTTCTTC.

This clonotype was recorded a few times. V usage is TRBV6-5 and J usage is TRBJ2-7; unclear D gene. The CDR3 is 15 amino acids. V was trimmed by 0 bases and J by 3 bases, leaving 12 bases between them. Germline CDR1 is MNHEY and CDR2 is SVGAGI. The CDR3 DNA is TGTGCCAGCAGTTACTCGATCCCATCCCTCTACGAGCAGTACTTC. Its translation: CASSYSIPSLYEQYF.

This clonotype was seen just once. The CDR3 region is CASSRVGRTYEQYF. The CDR3 DNA follows: TGTGCCAGCAGTAGGGTGGGGAGAACCTACGAGCAGTACTTC. The chain employs TRBV12-3 or TRBV12-4 and TRBJ2-7, with D possibly TRBD2 on 5 matching bases. CDR3 size: 14 residues. V lost 5 bases and J lost 2, with 13 bases in between.

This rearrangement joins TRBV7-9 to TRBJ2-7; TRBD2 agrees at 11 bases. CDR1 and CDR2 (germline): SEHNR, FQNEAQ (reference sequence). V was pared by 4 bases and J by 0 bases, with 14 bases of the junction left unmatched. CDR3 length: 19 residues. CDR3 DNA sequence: TGTGCCAGCAGCTCTCTTATCATCCTAGCGGGAGGAGGCTCCTACGAGCAGTACTTC. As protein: CASSSLIILAGGGSYEQYF.

The CDR3 nucleotides read TGTGCCAGCAGCGCTTATTCCGGGGAGCTGTTTTTT. It codes for CASSAYSGELFF. V and J are TRBV5-4 and TRBJ2-2; no definite D call. CDR3 length: 12 amino acids. Germline CDR1 SGHNT, CDR2 YYREEE (reference sequence). The V and J ends lost 4 bases and 6 bases respectively, with 7 bases between them.